This T cell receptor (beta chain) was obtained from a study of blood T cell repertoires in COVID-19. Looking at the study overall: Samples representing acute and convalescent COVID-19 were sourced from the United States, Italy and Spain. The cDNA or gDNA used as material had been derived from T cells, B-cell-depleted T cells, or PBMCs.

Per the original methods: Estimates of nucleated cell counts were drawn from the amplification of reference gene primers. TCRdb keeps only in-frame clones here, not all; method: immunoSEQ multiplex PCR. The DNA gave D and trimming, while V, J and clone size come from that table. The sample carries roughly 500,000 clones, approximately 87% recorded once. V shed 3 bases, J shed 6 bases, and the junction held 15 bases outside the gene matches. CDR1 is LGHDT, CDR2 YNNKEL, per germline (reference sequence). The CDR3 runs 18 residues. Grouping used clinical history reported by participants in a survey and questionnaire.

Sample: PBMCs or T cells enriched from blood (not recorded which). V gene TRBV3-1 (or the pseudogene TRBV3-2) combines with J gene TRBJ1-5, with TRBD1 matching 9 bases. The sequence was obtained from a middle-aged woman who had recovered from COVID-19. CDR3 sequence: CASSQDRDRDLLCQPQHF. The CDR3 bases are TGTGCCAGCAGCCAGGACCGGGACAGGGATCTATTGTGTCAGCCCCAGCATTTT.